The clone carrying this TCR beta chain was seen a handful of times. The target antigen is unknown. Using constant-segment primers, 5'RACE produced TCR alpha and TCR beta cDNA libraries carrying sample barcodes and UMIs. TCRdb reprocessed the 5' RACE reads via MiXCR and lists one record per CDR3 protein. This sample has 200,000 to 300,000 distinct CDR3 sequences, with 16% found just once. These data originate in a study of T-cell memory formation after mild COVID-19. Study details: Clusters were largely donor specific. Study findings and constraints: Shrinking CD4+ clones resided mostly in CM and EM, and CD8+ ones in EMRA.

Per the germline V gene, CDR1 is SGHRS and CDR2 is YFSETQ. V lost 5 bases, J lost 6 bases, and 15 bases lay in between. The CDR3 spans 13 residues. The sequence derives from a man aged 18 to 35 who had mild COVID-19 (a few samples of this study predate the infection). Cell type and time point are not known. The specimen was PBMCs or a T cell subset sorted from them (not recorded which). This rearrangement joins TRBV5-1 to TRBJ2-7; D is perhaps TRBD1 (6 bases). The CDR3 is CASRIQGAAEQYF. CDR3 bases: TGCGCCAGCAGGATACAGGGAGCGGCCGAGCAGTACTTC.